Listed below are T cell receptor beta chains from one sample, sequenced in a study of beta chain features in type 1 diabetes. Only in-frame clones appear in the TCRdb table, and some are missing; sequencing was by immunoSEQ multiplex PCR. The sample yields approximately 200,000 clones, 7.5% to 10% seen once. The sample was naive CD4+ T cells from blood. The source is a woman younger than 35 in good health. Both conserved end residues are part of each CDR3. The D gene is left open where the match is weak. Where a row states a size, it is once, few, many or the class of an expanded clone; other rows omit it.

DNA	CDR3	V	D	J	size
TGTGCCAGCAGCGGACCCTCCCGGGAAGAGACCCAGTACTTC	CASSGPSREETQYF	TRBV9	NA	TRBJ2-5	NA
TGTGCCAGCAGTCCATCCGGGAGGGTCTACGAGCAGTACTTC	CASSPSGRVYEQYF	TRBV27	TRBD2	TRBJ2-7	NA
TGTGCCAGCAGCTTAGGGAGTGATAATTCACCCCTCCACTTT	CASSLGSDNSPLHF	TRBV7-9	NA	TRBJ1-6	few
TGTGCCAGCAGTTTAACGGGGTCTGGAAACACCATATATTTT	CASSLTGSGNTIYF	TRBV27	NA	TRBJ1-3	NA
TGTGCCAGCAGCTTAGCAGGGGGACGCGAGCAGTACTTC	CASSLAGGREQYF	TRBV11-2	TRBD1	TRBJ2-7	NA
TGTGCCATCAGTTCCCTAGCGGGGGTAGTCTATGAGCAGTTCTTC	CAISSLAGVVYEQFF	TRBV10-3	TRBD2	TRBJ2-1	NA
TGCAGCGCTATAGCGTCGAGCTCCTACAATGAGCAGTTCTTC	CSAIASSSYNEQFF	TRBV29-1	NA	TRBJ2-1	few
TGTGCCAGCAGGCGGGGTAGCAATCAGCCCCAGCATTTT	CASRRGSNQPQHF	TRBV27	NA	TRBJ1-5	few
TGTGCCACCAGCAGAGATTCGGGGGGCGTTGGAGCTTTCTTT	CATSRDSGGVGAFF	TRBV15	NA	TRBJ1-1	few
TGTGCCAGCAGTGACAGGGGCTGGAACACTGAAGCTTTCTTT	CASSDRGWNTEAFF	TRBV2	NA	TRBJ1-1	few
TGCGCCAGCAGCCAATGGCAGGGCGAGTATGGCTACACCTTC	CASSQWQGEYGYTF	TRBV4-1	NA	TRBJ1-2	NA
TGTGCCAGTCGCCGGAGTAACGGCTACACCTTC	CASRRSNGYTF	TRBV19	NA	TRBJ1-2	NA
TGTGCCAGCACCCTTACCGTACAGGGTGGCGAGCAGTACTTC	CASTLTVQGGEQYF	TRBV27	NA	TRBJ2-7	few
TGCGCCAGCAGCTTTGGTCGACAGGGGCTCCCTACAGATACGCAGTATTTT	CASSFGRQGLPTDTQYF	TRBV5-1	TRBD1	TRBJ2-3	NA
TGTGCCAGCAGTTACCCCCCGGGGGATACGCAGTATTTT	CASSYPPGDTQYF	TRBV6-6	NA	TRBJ2-3	NA
TGTGCCAGCAGTGTGGACAGGGACTCCTACGAGCAGTACTTC	CASSVDRDSYEQYF	TRBV2	TRBD1	TRBJ2-7	NA
TGTGCCAGCAGTGATCACAGCTCACCCCTCCACTTT	CASSDHSSPLHF	TRBV2	NA	TRBJ1-6	few
TGTGCCAGCTCACCACCGGTAGGAGGGAACACTGAAGCTTTCTTT	CASSPPVGGNTEAFF	TRBV18	NA	TRBJ1-1	NA
TGTGCCAGCAGTGAAGCGGCCAGATATGGCTACACCTTC	CASSEAARYGYTF	TRBV2	NA	TRBJ1-2	NA
TGTGCCAGCAGAAACAGGGGGGAGAACTATGGCTACACCTTC	CASRNRGENYGYTF	TRBV2	TRBD1	TRBJ1-2	NA
TGCGCCAGCAGCTTTTTCTGGCGGGAAATGGAGGAGACCCAGTACTTC	CASSFFWREMEETQYF	TRBV5-1	NA	TRBJ2-5	NA
TGTGCCAGCAGTGATCCGGCAGGTGAAGGCGAGCAGTACTTC	CASSDPAGEGEQYF	TRBV2	NA	TRBJ2-7	NA
TGTGCCAGCAGCGTAGAACAGGGAACCACCGAGCAGTACTTC	CASSVEQGTTEQYF	TRBV9	NA	TRBJ2-7	NA
TGCGCCAGCAGCTCCCAGGGCACAGATACGCAGTATTTT	CASSSQGTDTQYF	TRBV5-1	NA	TRBJ2-3	few
TGTGCCAGCAGCCTTCAGGGGACAGGACCCTACGAGCAGTACTTC	CASSLQGTGPYEQYF	TRBV7-9	TRBD1	TRBJ2-7	NA
TGTGCCAGCTCCGCCGGGACTACATCCTACGAGCAGTACTTC	CASSAGTTSYEQYF	TRBV18	TRBD2	TRBJ2-7	NA
TGTGCCAGCAGTGACAGAGGGCGAGAGACCCAGTACTTC	CASSDRGRETQYF	TRBV2	NA	TRBJ2-5	NA
TGTGCCAGCAGCCTAGACGGGTTCTACGAGCAGTACTTC	CASSLDGFYEQYF	TRBV6-6	NA	TRBJ2-7	NA
TGTGCCAGCAGCCTTAGACTAGCGGGAGCCGGGGAGCTGTTTTTT	CASSLRLAGAGELFF	TRBV9	TRBD2	TRBJ2-2	few
TGTGCCAGCAGCTTAGCCCAGGCACGGAATGAGCAGTTCTTC	CASSLAQARNEQFF	TRBV7-2	NA	TRBJ2-1	NA
TGTGCCTGGAGTGTCGGCGGGGGTAATACCGGGGAGCTGTTTTTT	CAWSVGGGNTGELFF	TRBV30	TRBD2	TRBJ2-2	few
TGTGCCAGCATCGGTGGCACTGAAGCTTTCTTT	CASIGGTEAFF	TRBV6-1	NA	TRBJ1-1	NA